The 6 T cell receptor beta chains below were found in one sample sequenced in a study of T-cell memory formation after mild COVID-19. TCRdb re-analysed the 5' RACE reads in MiXCR, keeping a single row per CDR3 protein. The table has around 510,000 distinct CDR3 sequences, about 20% seen once; the top ten hold roughly 9.1%. Sequencing was performed on PBMCs or a T cell subset sorted from them (not recorded which). These receptors were collected from an adult woman who had mild COVID-19 (a few samples of this study predate the infection). Cell type and time point are not known.

This clonotype has just a few counts. The CDR3 sequence is CATSDPQEGAYEQYF. The CDR3 bases are TGTGCCACCAGTGACCCCCAGGAGGGAGCCTACGAGCAGTACTTC. V gene TRBV24-1 combines with J gene TRBJ2-7; possible D gene TRBD2, 6 bases. In germline, CDR1 is KGHDR, CDR2 SFDVKD. This CDR3 has 15 residues. V lost 4 bases and J lost 2, with 14 bases in between.

The genes are TRBV5-1 and TRBJ1-4, with D unresolved. Germline CDR1 reads SGHRS; CDR2 reads YFSETQ. The germline V and J ends were trimmed by 0 bases and 0 bases, with 6 bases remaining between them. The CDR3 has 15 amino acids. Written as DNA, the CDR3 is TGCGCCAGCAGCTTGGGCAAAGCAACTAATGAAAAACTGTTTTTT. Translated: CASSLGKATNEKLFF.

J is TRBJ1-1 and V is TRBV27; the D is unclear. The CDR3 totals 11 residues. Trimming stripped 4 bases from V and 12 bases from J, with 12 bases between. Germline assignment: CDR1 MNHEY and CDR2 SMNVEV (reference sequence). The CDR3: CASSSPYASFF. CDR3 nucleotides: TGTGCCAGCAGTTCCCCGTATGCGTCTTTCTTT.

The chain couples TRBV7-9 to TRBJ1-2, with a weak D call TRBD1 (6 bases). CDR3 size: 14 residues. The germline V gene encodes CDR1 SEHNR and CDR2 FQNEAQ (reference sequence). The ends were cut back, 1 base at V and 5 bases at J, with 11 bases in the middle. The CDR3, as DNA: TGTGCCAGCAGCTTAGAAACACAGGGTTATGGCTACACCTTC. Translation gives CASSLETQGYGYTF.

The genes are TRBV5-1 and TRBJ2-5, with D hard to call. CDR1 and CDR2 from the germline V gene are SGHRS and YFSETQ. V was shortened by 0 bases and J by 8 bases, with 8 bases between the two germline ends. This CDR3 comprises 12 residues. CDR3 sequence reads: CASSLEQTTQYF. The CDR3 DNA reads as TGCGCCAGCAGCTTGGAGCAGACAACCCAGTACTTC.

There are a few counts of this clonotype. The J gene is TRBJ1-2, the V gene TRBV7-9; TRBD1 might be the D (5 bases). The V gene's germline CDR1 is SEHNR and CDR2 FQNEAQ (reference sequence). The CDR3 is 16 amino acids. The germline V and J ends were trimmed by 5 bases and 4 bases, with 20 bases remaining between them. DNA for the CDR3: TGTGCCAGCAGCCTCATCGCCGCTGACAGAGCCTATGGCTACACCTTC. Encoded protein: CASSLIAADRAYGYTF.